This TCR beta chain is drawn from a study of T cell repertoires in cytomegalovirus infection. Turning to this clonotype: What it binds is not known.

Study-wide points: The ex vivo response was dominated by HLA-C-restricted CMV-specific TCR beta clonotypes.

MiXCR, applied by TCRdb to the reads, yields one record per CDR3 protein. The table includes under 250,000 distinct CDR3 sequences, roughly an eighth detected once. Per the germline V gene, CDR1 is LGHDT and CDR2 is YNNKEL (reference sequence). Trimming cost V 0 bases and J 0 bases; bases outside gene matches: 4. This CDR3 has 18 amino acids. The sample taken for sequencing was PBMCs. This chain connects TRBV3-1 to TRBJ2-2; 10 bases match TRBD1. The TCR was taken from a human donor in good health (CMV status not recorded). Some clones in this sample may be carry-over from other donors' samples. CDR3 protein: CASSQERDRGSNTGELFF. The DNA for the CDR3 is TGTGCCAGCAGCCAAGAGCGGGACAGGGGTTCGAACACCGGGGAGCTGTTTTTT.